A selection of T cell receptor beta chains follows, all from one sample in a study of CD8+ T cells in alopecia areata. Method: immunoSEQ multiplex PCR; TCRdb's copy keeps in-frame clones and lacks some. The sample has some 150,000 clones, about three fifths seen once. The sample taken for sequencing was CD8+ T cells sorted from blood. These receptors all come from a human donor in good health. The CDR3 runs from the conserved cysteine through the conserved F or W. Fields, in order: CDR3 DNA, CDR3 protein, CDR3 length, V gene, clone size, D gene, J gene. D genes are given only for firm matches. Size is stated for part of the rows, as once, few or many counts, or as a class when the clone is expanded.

DNA: TGCAGTGCTAGAGCGAGCTACGAGCAGTACTTC
CDR3: CSARASYEQYF
length: 11
V: TRBV20-1
size: .
D: .
J: TRBJ2-7

DNA: TGCGCCAGCAGCTTGTCCGGGGCCTACACTGAAGCTTTCTTT
CDR3: CASSLSGAYTEAFF
length: 14
V: TRBV5-1
size: few
D: .
J: TRBJ1-1

DNA: TGTGCCAGCAGCTTAGTGGCGGGTAGCACAGATACGCAGTATTTT
CDR3: CASSLVAGSTDTQYF
length: 15
V: TRBV7-9
size: .
D: .
J: TRBJ2-3

DNA: TGTGCCAGCAGCGTGGCACCCGAGGCCTCCTATGGCTACACCTTC
CDR3: CASSVAPEASYGYTF
length: 15
V: TRBV5-4
size: .
D: .
J: TRBJ1-2

DNA: TGTGCCTGGAGTGAGGGGGGCACTGAAGCTTTCTTT
CDR3: CAWSEGGTEAFF
length: 12
V: TRBV30
size: .
D: .
J: TRBJ1-1

DNA: TGTGCCAGCACAAAGGGGACAGGGGTTTACAATGAGCAGTTCTTC
CDR3: CASTKGTGVYNEQFF
length: 15
V: TRBV2
size: few
D: TRBD1
J: TRBJ2-1

DNA: TGCGCCAGCAGCTCGATCATACAGACAGGGGCCAAGAACTATGGCTACACCTTC
CDR3: CASSSIIQTGAKNYGYTF
length: 18
V: TRBV5-1
size: .
D: TRBD1
J: TRBJ1-2

DNA: TGCGCCAGCAGCCAAGTTCACAGCGACACAGATACGCAGTATTTT
CDR3: CASSQVHSDTDTQYF
length: 15
V: TRBV4-1
size: .
D: .
J: TRBJ2-3

DNA: TGTGCCAGCAGCTTAGAGGAGGAGACCCAGTACTTC
CDR3: CASSLEEETQYF
length: 12
V: TRBV13
size: few
D: .
J: TRBJ2-5

DNA: TGTGCCAGTAGTACCCACAGGGGCACCGGGGAGCTGTTTTTT
CDR3: CASSTHRGTGELFF
length: 14
V: TRBV19
size: .
D: TRBD1
J: TRBJ2-2

DNA: TGTGCCAGCAGCGTAGCCCCAGATCAGCCCCAGCATTTT
CDR3: CASSVAPDQPQHF
length: 13
V: TRBV9
size: .
D: .
J: TRBJ1-5

DNA: TGTGCCTGGAGTGTATTCCCGGGACTAGCGGGAGACAATGAGCAGTTCTTC
CDR3: CAWSVFPGLAGDNEQFF
length: 17
V: TRBV30
size: once
D: TRBD2
J: TRBJ2-1

DNA: TGTGCCAGCAGCTTAGTTTCAGGGTTGGAGACAGATACGCAGTATTTT
CDR3: CASSLVSGLETDTQYF
length: 16
V: TRBV13
size: few
D: .
J: TRBJ2-3

DNA: TGTGCCAGCAGCGCCGGGACAGGAAACATTCAGTACTTC
CDR3: CASSAGTGNIQYF
length: 13
V: TRBV7-9
size: .
D: TRBD1
J: TRBJ2-4

DNA: TGTGCCAGCAGCCAAGACCGAATAAGAGGGTGGTCTTACAATGAGCAGTTCTTC
CDR3: CASSQDRIRGWSYNEQFF
length: 18
V: TRBV14
size: .
D: .
J: TRBJ2-1

DNA: TGTGCCAGCAGTGGGGGAGGGGATGGAGAGACCCAGTACTTC
CDR3: CASSGGGDGETQYF
length: 14
V: TRBV6-6
size: few
D: TRBD2
J: TRBJ2-5

DNA: TGTGCCAGCAGCTGGGGACTACCCGGGGATACGCAGTATTTT
CDR3: CASSWGLPGDTQYF
length: 14
V: TRBV5-4
size: .
D: TRBD2
J: TRBJ2-3

DNA: TGTGCCAGCAGTTTGGCAGGTGAGCAGTTCTTC
CDR3: CASSLAGEQFF
length: 11
V: TRBV28
size: .
D: .
J: TRBJ2-1

DNA: TGTGCTAGTGGTTTGGAAGGCGGCTACAATGAGCAGTTCTTC
CDR3: CASGLEGGYNEQFF
length: 14
V: TRBV12-5
size: .
D: .
J: TRBJ2-1

DNA: TGCGCCAGCACGGACAGGGGAAACACTGAAGCTTTCTTT
CDR3: CASTDRGNTEAFF
length: 13
V: TRBV5-1
size: .
D: TRBD1
J: TRBJ1-1